These 9 T cell receptor beta chains were all obtained from the same sample, sequenced in a study of cytomegalovirus exposure and HLA in healthy donors. Primers: 60 Vbeta forward and 13 Jbeta reverse. The data were produced by immunoSEQ multiplex PCR, yet TCRdb's version contains in-frame clones alone and is incomplete. In the table there are around 160,000 clones, roughly 80% of which are singletons. Input material: PBMCs. These receptors all come from a male donor in good health and CMV-seropositive.

The chain employs TRBV6-1 and TRBJ2-7; 7 bases match TRBD1. Germline-derived CDR1 and CDR2 are MNHNS and SASEGT. CDR3 length equals 14 residues. V trimming: 3 bases; J trimming: 4 bases; junction bases outside the gene matches: 6. The CDR3 protein is CASSDPWTGYEQYF. The DNA for the CDR3 is TGTGCCAGCAGTGACCCCTGGACAGGTTACGAGCAGTACTTC.

This sequence joins TRBV2 and TRBJ1-1, with D tentatively TRBD1 (6 bases). The CDR3 is made up of 14 amino acids. V was trimmed by 7 bases and J by 4 bases, leaving 16 bases between them. CDR1 is SNHLY, CDR2 FYNNEI, per germline. The CDR3 loop is CASIETGIGTEAFF. CDR3 sequence (DNA): TGTGCCAGCATTGAGACAGGTATCGGCACTGAAGCTTTCTTT.

On this clone: Sequence at one end of the junction differs from germline and may be a read error. V gene TRBV15 combines with J gene TRBJ2-6, with D hard to call. Germline lookup yields CDR1 LNHNV and CDR2 YYDKDF (reference sequence). The CDR3 runs to 12 residues. The CDR3 sequence is CATSTRLNGLTF. CDR3 DNA sequence: TGTGCCACCAGCACCCGACTCAACGGCCTGACTTTC.

The rearrangement joins TRBV6-1 to TRBJ2-7, with D tentatively TRBD1 (5 bases). CDR3 size: 13 residues. The germline V and J ends were trimmed by 5 bases and 5 bases, with 13 bases remaining between them. From germline, CDR1 is MNHNS and CDR2 SASEGT. CDR3 protein: CASSPWKGHEQYF. The DNA of the CDR3 is TGTGCCAGCAGTCCATGGAAGGGGCACGAGCAGTACTTC.

The gene calls are TRBV7-2 and TRBJ1-4; TRBD1 might be the D (6 bases). Germline-derived CDR1 and CDR2 are SGHTA and FQGNSA. The V gene lost 8 bases and the J gene lost 3 bases, with 10 bases spanning the gap. This CDR3 is 13 amino acids long. The CDR3 protein is CASGRGANEKLFF. The CDR3, as DNA: TGTGCCAGCGGCAGGGGCGCTAATGAAAAACTGTTTTTT.

This rearrangement joins TRBV19 to TRBJ1-2, with a possible D match to TRBD1 (5 bases). Germline lookup yields CDR1 LNHDA and CDR2 SQIVND (reference sequence). V lost 4 bases and J 7 bases, leaving 10 bases between the germline ends. The CDR3 is made up of 12 amino acids. The CDR3 reads CASSTGFSGYTF. The CDR3 DNA sequence: TGTGCCAGTAGTACAGGGTTCTCTGGCTACACCTTC.

The gene calls are TRBV7-9 and TRBJ1-1, with D unclear. The V gene lost 8 bases and the J gene lost 0 bases, with 13 bases spanning the gap. CDR1 is SEHNR and CDR2 is FQNEAQ in the germline V gene (reference sequence). This CDR3 has 14 residues. The CDR3: CASLRKDLNTEAFF. CDR3 coding DNA: TGTGCCAGCTTGAGGAAAGACCTGAACACTGAAGCTTTCTTT.

The sample holds one count of this clone. The chain employs TRBV7-2 and TRBJ2-1; weak D call: TRBD1 (5 bases). The CDR3 sequence is 14 residues long. Looked up from germline, CDR1 is SGHTA and CDR2 is FQGNSA. The V and J ends lost 2 bases and 7 bases respectively, with 12 bases between them. The CDR3 DNA is TGTGCCAGCAGCTTAAGGGGTGGTAAAAATGAGCAGTTCTTC. Its protein is CASSLRGGKNEQFF.

This chain joins TRBV6-5 and TRBJ2-2; TRBD1 might be the D (6 bases). Germline CDR1 reads MNHEY; CDR2 reads SVGAGI. V shed 6 bases and J shed 5 bases, with 13 bases lying between them. CDR3 length: 14 amino acids. This CDR3 is CASRPYRVTGELFF. The CDR3 DNA reads TGTGCCAGCAGACCCTACAGGGTTACCGGGGAGCTGTTTTTT.